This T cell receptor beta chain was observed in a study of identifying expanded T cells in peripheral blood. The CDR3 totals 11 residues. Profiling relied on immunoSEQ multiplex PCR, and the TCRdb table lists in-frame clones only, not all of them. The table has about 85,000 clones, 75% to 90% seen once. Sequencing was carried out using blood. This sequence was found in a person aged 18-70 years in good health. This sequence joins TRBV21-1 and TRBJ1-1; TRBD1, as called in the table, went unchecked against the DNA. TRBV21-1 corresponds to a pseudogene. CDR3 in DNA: TGTGCCAGCAGTAACAGGGGAGCCGCTTTCTTT. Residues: CASSNRGAAFF.